This TCR beta chain derives from a study of cytomegalovirus exposure and HLA in healthy donors. Trimming left V 0 bases short and J 5 bases short, with 7 bases between. In germline, CDR1 is SQVTM, CDR2 ANQGSEA. The CDR3 totals 12 residues. With respect to this clone: Its cognate antigen is unknown.

Using immunoSEQ multiplex PCR, the repertoire was profiled, and TCRdb retains in-frame clones only, with some absent. Of 110,000 or so clones listed, approximately 86% are singletons. Study-wide points: Reportedly, cytomegalovirus status was diagnosed with high sensitivity and specificity. Confirmation in vitro established that a few CMV-associated chains were specific for CMV antigens. The authors enumerated 150 to 200 TCR beta chains as linked to cytomegalovirus.

Separate from the 666-subject first cohort was the approximately 120-subject validation cohort, to which the donors belonged. The chain is built from TRBV29-1 and TRBJ1-2, with a tentative D call TRBD1 (6 bases). The receptor was derived from a woman younger than 35 in good health and CMV-seropositive. Material: PBMCs. The CDR3 DNA reads as TGCAGCGTTGAAGATCAGGGGTATGGCTACACCTTC. Amino acids: CSVEDQGYGYTF.